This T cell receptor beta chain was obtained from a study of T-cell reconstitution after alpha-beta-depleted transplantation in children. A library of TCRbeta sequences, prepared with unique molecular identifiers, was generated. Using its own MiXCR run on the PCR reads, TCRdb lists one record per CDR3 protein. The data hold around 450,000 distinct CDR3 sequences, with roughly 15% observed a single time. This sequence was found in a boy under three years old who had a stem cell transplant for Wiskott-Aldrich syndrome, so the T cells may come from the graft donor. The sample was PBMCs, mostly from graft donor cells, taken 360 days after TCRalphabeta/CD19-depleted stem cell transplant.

The chain's CDR3 is CASSLGLAGGTYEQYF. CDR3 in DNA: TGTGCCAGCAGTTTGGGACTAGCGGGGGGTACCTACGAGCAGTACTTC. The rearrangement joins TRBV12-3 or TRBV12-4 to TRBJ2-7, with 15 bases matching TRBD2. With V trimmed by 3 bases and J by 2 bases, 2 bases remained unmatched. This CDR3 has 16 amino acids.